One and the same sample provided the 23 T cell receptor beta chains below, sequenced in a study of blood T cell repertoires in COVID-19. Method: immunoSEQ multiplex PCR; TCRdb's copy keeps in-frame clones and lacks some. The profile covers 250,000 or so clones, with around nine tenths appearing a single time and around 2.4% taken by the ten largest. Sequenced sample: PBMCs or T cells enriched from blood (not recorded which). The origin of the receptors is a woman aged 18-29 years who had recovered from COVID-19.

The J gene is TRBJ2-5, the V gene TRBV5-8, with TRBD1 as a possible D gene (5 bases). The germline V gene encodes CDR1 SGHTS and CDR2 YDEGEE. V lost 4 bases to trimming and J lost 6 bases, with 22 bases between them. CDR3 length equals 16 residues. The CDR3 sequence is CASSRKYIRVEKTQYF. In DNA form, the CDR3 reads TGTGCCAGCAGCCGAAAATATATCAGGGTTGAAAAGACCCAGTACTTC. Filled out from reference TRBV5-8 and TRBJ2-5, the complete variable domain reads EAGVTQSPTHLIKTRGQQATLRCSPISGHTSVYWYQQALGLGLQFLLWYDEGEERNRGNFPPRFSGRQFPNYSSELNVNALELEDSALYLCASSRKYIRVEKTQYFGPGTRLLVL.

Points on this clone: The junction departs from the called germline gene at one end, perhaps through a read error. The gene calls are TRBV20-1 and TRBJ2-7; TRBD2 aligns across 13 bases. The CDR3 is 13 amino acids. CDR1 is DFQATT and CDR2 is SNEGSKA in the germline V gene (reference sequence). For the CDR3, the DNA is TGCAGTGCTAGTTCTCGGACTAGCGGGAGTCCCAAATTC. Translated: CSASSRTSGSPKF.

The chain uses TRBV2 and TRBJ2-2; TRBD2 matches at 9 bases. Germline V lookup: CDR1 SNHLY, CDR2 FYNNEI. This CDR3 contains 15 residues. V gave up 5 bases and J gave up 1 base; unmatched junction bases: 2. The CDR3 region is CASSQLAGNTGELFF. The CDR3 DNA reads TGTGCCAGCAGTCAACTAGCGGGGAACACCGGGGAGCTGTTTTTT. The full variable domain, rest sourced from reference TRBV2 and TRBJ2-2, is EPEVTQTPSHQVTQMGQEVILRCVPISNHLYFYWYRQILGQKVEFLVSFYNNEISEKSEIFDDQFSVERPDGSNFTLKIRSTKLEDSAMYFCASSQLAGNTGELFFGEGSRLTVL.

The rearrangement uses TRBV24-1 and TRBJ2-7; D is perhaps TRBD2 (6 bases). Germline CDR1 is KGHDR and CDR2 is SFDVKD. V lost 5 bases, J lost 3 bases, and 31 bases lay in between. CDR3 length equals 20 residues. CDR3 in amino acids: CATSVDPQLTRAEKHYEQYF. The CDR3 coding sequence is TGTGCCACCAGTGTCGATCCCCAGCTGACTAGAGCGGAAAAGCACTACGAGCAGTACTTC.

This sequence joins TRBV3-1 (or the pseudogene TRBV3-2) and TRBJ1-5; weak D call: TRBD1 (6 bases). The CDR3 covers 16 residues. Trimming removed 1 base at V and 4 bases at J, with 14 bases between. Germline V lookup: CDR1 LGHDT, CDR2 YNNKEL (reference sequence). In nucleotides, the CDR3 is TGTGCCAGCAGCCAAGGGACAGCAATATTAAATCAGCCCCAGCATTTT. Amino acids: CASSQGTAILNQPQHF.

This chain uses TRBV4-1 with TRBJ1-1; 9 bases align to TRBD1. The germline V gene encodes CDR1 MGHRA and CDR2 YSYEKL. The CDR3 consists of 14 residues. The J segment lost 5 bases and the V segment lost 5 bases, leaving 6 bases of the junction unmatched. The CDR3 region is CASSAPGQGTEAFF. CDR3 in DNA: TGCGCCAGCAGCGCCCCGGGACAGGGTACTGAAGCTTTCTTT.

This clone has a single count. The chain links TRBV7-2 to TRBJ1-4; D is perhaps TRBD1 (5 bases). The germline CDR1 and CDR2 sequences are SGHTA and FQGNSA. The CDR3 extends over 13 amino acids. Trimming took 3 bases from V and 8 from J, leaving 10 bases between them. CDR3 nucleotide sequence: TGTGCCAGCAGCTTTTCGGGGGGGGAAAAACTGTTTTTT. This gives the protein CASSFSGGEKLFF.

The J gene is TRBJ2-5, the V gene TRBV11-3, with 9 bases lining up with TRBD2. J was trimmed by 3 bases and V by 5 bases; bases with no gene match: 13. Germline values: CDR1 SGHNT, CDR2 YENEEA. This CDR3 has 17 amino acids. The CDR3 nucleotides are TGTGCCAGCAGCCGATTACGAGAGACTAGCGGAGAAGAGACCCAGTACTTC. Its protein product is CASSRLRETSGEETQYF.

The J gene is TRBJ2-1, the V gene TRBV19; 7 nucleotides line up with TRBD1. The germline gives CDR1 LNHDA, CDR2 SQIVND (reference sequence). J was trimmed by 8 bases and V by 5 bases; bases with no gene match: 9. The CDR3 totals 14 residues. CDR3 in amino acids: CASSSHDREYEQFF. DNA for the CDR3: TGTGCCAGTAGTTCTCACGACAGGGAGTATGAGCAGTTCTTC.

This clone came up once. The chain couples TRBV5-4 to TRBJ2-7; 9 nucleotides align to TRBD1. V trimming: 4 bases; J trimming: 4 bases; junction bases outside the gene matches: 9. The V gene's germline CDR1 is SGHNT and CDR2 YYREEE (reference sequence). The CDR3 is made up of 15 amino acids. The CDR3: CASSRPGTGSYEQYF. The CDR3 DNA is TGTGCCAGCAGCCGACCAGGGACAGGGAGTTACGAGCAGTACTTC.

The chain links TRBV10-2 to TRBJ1-1, with 7 bases fitting TRBD1. Unmatched junction bases numbered 9, after V lost 6 bases and J lost 2 bases. The germline gives CDR1 WSHSY, CDR2 SAAADI. This CDR3 has 15 amino acids. The DNA for the CDR3 is TGCGCCAGCAGCAAATCACAGGGGATAAACACTGAAGCTTTCTTT. It specifies CASSKSQGINTEAFF.

This clone has only one observation. The chain uses TRBV25-1 and TRBJ2-1; D uncertain. The V end lost 7 bases, the J end lost 3 bases, and 7 bases lay between the germline ends. Germline V gene sequence: CDR1 MGHDK, CDR2 SYGVNS. This CDR3 spans 12 amino acids. The CDR3 DNA is TGTGCCAGCATTGGCAGCTACAATGAGCAGTTCTTC. Translated, it gives CASIGSYNEQFF.

CDR3 nucleotide sequence: TGTGCCAGCAGCCATGAGGGGGTTGGCCAGCCCCAGCATTTT. Translating it yields CASSHEGVGQPQHF. This chain joins TRBV7-9 and TRBJ1-5, with a possible D match to TRBD1 (6 bases). The CDR3 consists of 14 residues. The germline gives CDR1 SEHNR, CDR2 FQNEAQ (reference sequence). V lost 5 bases and J 7 bases, leaving 15 bases between the germline ends.

The chain recombines TRBV5-4 with TRBJ2-2; 11 positions match TRBD2. The CDR3 has 15 amino acids. Germline V gene data show CDR1 as SGHNT and CDR2 as YYREEE (reference sequence). V lost 2 bases to trimming and J lost 6 bases; unmatched junction nucleotides: 3. Written as DNA, the CDR3 is TGTGCCAGCAGCTTTATAGCGGGGGGGCCCGGGGAGCTGTTTTTT. Amino acid sequence: CASSFIAGGPGELFF.

The chain couples TRBV6-5 to TRBJ1-2, with 8 positions matching TRBD1. The germline V gene has CDR1 MNHEY and CDR2 SVGAGI. This CDR3 spans 14 amino acids. Trimming took 10 bases from V and 4 from J; bases not matched to a gene: 11. In DNA form, the CDR3 reads TGTGCCACCCCCCGGGACAGGAGAATCTATGGCTACACCTTC. Translation: CATPRDRRIYGYTF.

The chain employs TRBV7-2 and TRBJ2-1, with 8 bases fitting TRBD2. CDR3 size: 14 residues. After removal of 3 bases from V and 7 bases from J, the junction contained 5 bases not matched to a gene. Germline V gene lookup returns CDR1 SGHTA and CDR2 FQGNSA. CDR3 in DNA: TGTGCCAGCAGCTTTATGGCTAGCGGGAATGAGCAGTTCTTC. Amino acids: CASSFMASGNEQFF.

The V and J genes are TRBV6-4 and TRBJ2-1, with D unresolved. The CDR3 length is 16 residues. Trimming shortened V by 2 bases and J by 0 bases, and 11 bases separated the two germline ends. Germline CDR1 MRHNA, CDR2 SNTAGT. This chain's CDR3 is CASSDRALGSYNEQFF. The CDR3 DNA reads as TGTGCCAGCAGTGACCGAGCGCTAGGCTCCTACAATGAGCAGTTCTTC.

The chain is built from TRBV3-1 (or the pseudogene TRBV3-2) and TRBJ1-5, with 8 positions matching TRBD1. The V segment lost 3 bases and the J segment 6 bases; nucleotides outside the gene matches: 10. This CDR3 has 16 amino acids. Germline V gene data show CDR1 as LGHDT and CDR2 as YNNKEL (reference sequence). The CDR3 loop reads CASSHSTDRGSQPQHF. The CDR3 coding sequence is TGTGCCAGCAGCCACTCAACTGACAGGGGTTCTCAGCCCCAGCATTTT.

Here the CDR3 DNA reads TGTGCCAGCAGCGTAGAAGGGGTAAACACCATATATTTT. This codes for CASSVEGVNTIYF. The V and J genes are TRBV9 and TRBJ1-3, with a tentative D call TRBD1 (5 bases). Germline lookup yields CDR1 SGDLS and CDR2 YYNGEE. Trimming stripped 0 bases from V and 6 bases from J, with 7 bases between. The CDR3 sequence is 13 residues long. Full variable domain (remainder filled in from reference TRBV9 and TRBJ1-3): DSGVTQTPKHLITATGQRVTLRCSPRSGDLSVYWYQQSLDQGLQFLIQYYNGEERAKGNILERFSAQQFPDLHSELNLSSLELGDSALYFCASSVEGVNTIYFGEGSWLTVV.

This chain links TRBV28 with TRBJ2-2, with TRBD1 identical over 10 bases. The CDR3 runs 23 residues. The V gene end was trimmed by 2 bases and the J gene end by 0 bases; junction bases not matched to a gene: 21. CDR1 is MDHEN and CDR2 is SYDVKM in the germline V gene. The CDR3 is CASSLIGFGTGEVKGTNTGELFF. The CDR3 nucleotides read TGTGCCAGCAGTTTAATCGGCTTTGGGACAGGGGAAGTAAAGGGCACGAACACCGGGGAGCTGTTTTTT.

This chain connects TRBV4-1 to TRBJ2-7, with a possible D match to TRBD1 (6 bases). Trimming took off 1 base at V and 4 bases at J, with 11 bases between the two ends. This CDR3 has 14 residues. In germline, CDR1 is MGHRA, CDR2 YSYEKL. The CDR3 reads CASSQGRGDYEQYF. Written as DNA, the CDR3 is TGCGCCAGCAGCCAAGGCAGGGGCGATTACGAGCAGTACTTC.

The J gene is TRBJ2-5, the V gene TRBV29-1; tentative D call: TRBD2 (5 bases). In germline, CDR1 is SQVTM, CDR2 ANQGSEA. V dropped 8 bases and J dropped 2 bases, with 12 bases sitting between them. CDR3 length: 12 amino acids. The CDR3 DNA is TGCAGCCACCGGGATCCGCAAGAGACCCAGTACTTC. This codes for CSHRDPQETQYF.

The chain recombines TRBV4-1 with TRBJ2-5; 7 bases align to TRBD2. Germline V gives CDR1 MGHRA, CDR2 YSYEKL. V lost 1 base to trimming and J lost 2 bases; unmatched junction nucleotides: 4. The CDR3 length is 15 residues. The CDR3 loop reads CASSQVWREQETQYF. The CDR3 DNA is TGCGCCAGCAGCCAAGTGTGGCGGGAGCAAGAGACCCAGTACTTC.